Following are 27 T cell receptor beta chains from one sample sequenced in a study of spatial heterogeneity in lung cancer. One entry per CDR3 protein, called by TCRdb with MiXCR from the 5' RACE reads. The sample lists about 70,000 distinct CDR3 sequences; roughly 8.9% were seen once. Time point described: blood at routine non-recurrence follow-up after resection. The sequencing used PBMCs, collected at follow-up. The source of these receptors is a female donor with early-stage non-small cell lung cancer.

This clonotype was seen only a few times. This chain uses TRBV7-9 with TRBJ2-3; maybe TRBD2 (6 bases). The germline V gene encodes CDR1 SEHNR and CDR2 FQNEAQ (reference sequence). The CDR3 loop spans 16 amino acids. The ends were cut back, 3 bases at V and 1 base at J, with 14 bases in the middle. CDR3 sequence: CASSFISSDGTDTQYF. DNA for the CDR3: TGTGCCAGCAGCTTTATTTCTAGCGATGGCACAGATACGCAGTATTTT.

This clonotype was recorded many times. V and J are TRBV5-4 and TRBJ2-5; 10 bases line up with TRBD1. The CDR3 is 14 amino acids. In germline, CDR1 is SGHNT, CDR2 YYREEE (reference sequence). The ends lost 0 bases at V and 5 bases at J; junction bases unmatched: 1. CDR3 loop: CASSLGQGAETQYF. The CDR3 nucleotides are TGTGCCAGCAGCTTGGGACAGGGGGCGGAGACCCAGTACTTC. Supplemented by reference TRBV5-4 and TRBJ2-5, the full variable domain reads ETGVTQSPTHLIKTRGQQVTLRCSSQSGHNTVSWYQQALGQGPQFIFQYYREEENGRGNFPPRFSGLQFPNYSSELNVNALELDDSALYLCASSLGQGAETQYFGPGTRLLVL.

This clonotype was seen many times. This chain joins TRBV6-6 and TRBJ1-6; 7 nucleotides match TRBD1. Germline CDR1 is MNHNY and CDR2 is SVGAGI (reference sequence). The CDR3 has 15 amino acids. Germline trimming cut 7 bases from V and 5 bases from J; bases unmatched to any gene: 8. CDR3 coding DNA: TGTGCCAGCAACTCGCCAGGGGGACATAATTCACCCCTCCACTTT. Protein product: CASNSPGGHNSPLHF.

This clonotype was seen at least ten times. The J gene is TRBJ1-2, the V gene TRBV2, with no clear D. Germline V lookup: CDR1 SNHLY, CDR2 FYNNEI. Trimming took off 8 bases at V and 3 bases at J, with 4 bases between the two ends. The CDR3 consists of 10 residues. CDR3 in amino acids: CASGDYGYTF. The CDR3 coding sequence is TGTGCCAGCGGGGACTATGGCTACACCTTC.

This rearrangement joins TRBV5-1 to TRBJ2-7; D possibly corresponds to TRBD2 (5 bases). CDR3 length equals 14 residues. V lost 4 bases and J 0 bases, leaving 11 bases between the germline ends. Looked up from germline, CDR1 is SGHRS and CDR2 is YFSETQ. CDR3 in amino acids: CASSPDFYSYEQYF. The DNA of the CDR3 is TGCGCCAGCAGCCCGGACTTCTACTCCTACGAGCAGTACTTC.

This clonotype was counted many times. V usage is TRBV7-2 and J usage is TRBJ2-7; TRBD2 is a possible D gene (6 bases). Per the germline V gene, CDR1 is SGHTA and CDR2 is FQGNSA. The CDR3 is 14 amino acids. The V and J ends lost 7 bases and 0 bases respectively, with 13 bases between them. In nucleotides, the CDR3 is TGTGCCAGCACTCGGGGGTACCGCTCCTACGAGCAGTACTTC. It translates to CASTRGYRSYEQYF.

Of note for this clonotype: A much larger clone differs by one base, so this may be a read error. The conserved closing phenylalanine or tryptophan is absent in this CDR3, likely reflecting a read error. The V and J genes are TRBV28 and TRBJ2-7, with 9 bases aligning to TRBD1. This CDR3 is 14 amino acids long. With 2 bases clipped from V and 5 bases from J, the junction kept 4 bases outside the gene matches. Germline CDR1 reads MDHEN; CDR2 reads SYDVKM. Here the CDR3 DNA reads TGTGCCAGCAGTTTACAACAGGGGGCCCACGAGCAGTACCTC. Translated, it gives CASSLQQGAHEQYL.

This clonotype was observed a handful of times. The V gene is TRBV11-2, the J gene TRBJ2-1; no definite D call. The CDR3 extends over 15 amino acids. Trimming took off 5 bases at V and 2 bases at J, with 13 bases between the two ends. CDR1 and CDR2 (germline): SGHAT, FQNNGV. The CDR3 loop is CASSPVPATYNEQFF. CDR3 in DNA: TGTGCCAGCAGCCCTGTGCCCGCAACCTACAATGAGCAGTTCTTC.

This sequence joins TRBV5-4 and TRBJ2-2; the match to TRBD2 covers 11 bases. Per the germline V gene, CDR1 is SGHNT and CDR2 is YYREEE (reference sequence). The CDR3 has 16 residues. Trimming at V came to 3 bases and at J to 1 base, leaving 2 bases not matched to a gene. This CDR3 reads CASSSGLAGNTGELFF. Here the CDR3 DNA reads TGTGCCAGCAGCTCCGGACTAGCGGGGAACACCGGGGAGCTGTTTTTT.

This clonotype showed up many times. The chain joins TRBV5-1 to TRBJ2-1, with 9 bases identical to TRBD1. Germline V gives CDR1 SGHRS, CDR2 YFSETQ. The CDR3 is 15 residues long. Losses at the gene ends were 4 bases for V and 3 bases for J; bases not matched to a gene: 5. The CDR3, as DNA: TGCGCCAGCAGCCAGGGACAGGGAAACTACAATGAGCAGTTCTTC. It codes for CASSQGQGNYNEQFF. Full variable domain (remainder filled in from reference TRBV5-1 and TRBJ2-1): KAGVTQTPRYLIKTRGQQVTLSCSPISGHRSVSWYQQTPGQGLQFLFEYFSETQRNKGNFPGRFSGRQFSNSRSEMNVSTLELGDSALYLCASSQGQGNYNEQFFGPGTRLTVL.

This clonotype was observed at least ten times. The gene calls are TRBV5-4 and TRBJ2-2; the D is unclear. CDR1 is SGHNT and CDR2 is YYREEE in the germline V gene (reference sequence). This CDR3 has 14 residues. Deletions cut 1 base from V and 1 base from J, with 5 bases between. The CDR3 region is CASSLPKNTGELFF. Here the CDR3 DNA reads TGTGCCAGCAGCTTGCCCAAGAACACCGGGGAGCTGTTTTTT.

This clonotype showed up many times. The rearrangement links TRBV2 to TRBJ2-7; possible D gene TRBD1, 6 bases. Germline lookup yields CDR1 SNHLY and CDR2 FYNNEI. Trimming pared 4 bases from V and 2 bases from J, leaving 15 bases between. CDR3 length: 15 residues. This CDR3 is CASSGGTLIAYEQYF. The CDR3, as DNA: TGTGCCAGCAGTGGGGGGACACTTATAGCCTACGAGCAGTACTTC. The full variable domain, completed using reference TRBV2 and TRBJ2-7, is EPEVTQTPSHQVTQMGQEVILRCVPISNHLYFYWYRQILGQKVEFLVSFYNNEISEKSEIFDDQFSVERPDGSNFTLKIRSTKLEDSAMYFCASSGGTLIAYEQYFGPGTRLTVT.

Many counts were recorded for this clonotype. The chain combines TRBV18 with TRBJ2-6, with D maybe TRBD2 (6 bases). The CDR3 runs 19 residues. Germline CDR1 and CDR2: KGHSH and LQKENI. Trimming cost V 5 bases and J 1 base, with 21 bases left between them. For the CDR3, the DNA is TGTGCCAGCTCATCCGGCGGGGCGGGCCGTAGATCTGGGGCCAACGTCCTGACTTTC. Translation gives CASSSGGAGRRSGANVLTF.

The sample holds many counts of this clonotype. The CDR3 nucleotides read TGCGCCAGCAGCGCCCCACTAGATACGCAGTATTTT. As protein: CASSAPLDTQYF. The chain employs TRBV5-1 and TRBJ2-3; no clear D. V dropped 4 bases and J dropped 5 bases, with 8 bases sitting between them. The CDR3 length is 12 residues. CDR1 and CDR2 from the germline V gene are SGHRS and YFSETQ.

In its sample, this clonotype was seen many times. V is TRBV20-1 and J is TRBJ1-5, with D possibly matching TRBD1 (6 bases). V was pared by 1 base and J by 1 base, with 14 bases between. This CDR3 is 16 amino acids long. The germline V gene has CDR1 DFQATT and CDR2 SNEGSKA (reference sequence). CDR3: CSARAGGGHSNQPQHF. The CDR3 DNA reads TGCAGTGCTAGAGCCGGAGGGGGGCACAGCAATCAGCCCCAGCATTTT.

The CDR3 reads CASAPSGSTDTQYF. In nucleotides, the CDR3 is TGTGCCAGCGCACCGAGCGGGAGCACAGATACGCAGTATTTT. The J gene is TRBJ2-3, the V gene TRBV7-9; possibly TRBD2 for D (6 bases). The CDR3 is 14 amino acids. CDR1 is SEHNR, CDR2 FQNEAQ, per germline (reference sequence). Trimming shortened V by 8 bases and J by 0 bases, and 12 bases separated the two germline ends.

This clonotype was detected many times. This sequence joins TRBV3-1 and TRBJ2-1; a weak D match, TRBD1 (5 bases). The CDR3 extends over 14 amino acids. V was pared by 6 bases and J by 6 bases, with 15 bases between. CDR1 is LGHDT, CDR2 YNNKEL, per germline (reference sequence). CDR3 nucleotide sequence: TGTGCCAGCAGGCGATTAGGTGGGGCCAATGAGCAGTTCTTC. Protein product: CASRRLGGANEQFF.

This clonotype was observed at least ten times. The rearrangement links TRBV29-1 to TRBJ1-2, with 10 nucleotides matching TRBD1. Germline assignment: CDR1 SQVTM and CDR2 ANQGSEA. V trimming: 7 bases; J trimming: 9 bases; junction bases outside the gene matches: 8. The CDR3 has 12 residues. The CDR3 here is CSAPTGGESYTF. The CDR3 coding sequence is TGCAGCGCCCCGACAGGGGGCGAAAGCTACACCTTC.

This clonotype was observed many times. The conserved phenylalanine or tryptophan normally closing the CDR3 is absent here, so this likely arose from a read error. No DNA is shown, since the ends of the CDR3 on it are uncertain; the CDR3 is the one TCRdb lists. CDR3: CASSQTRSEAAAL. The chain joins TRBV4-2 to TRBJ1-1; TRBD1 is taken as the D call from the table, unchecked against the DNA. Germline CDR1 LGHNA, CDR2 YNFKEQ. 13 amino acids form the CDR3, both terminal residues included.

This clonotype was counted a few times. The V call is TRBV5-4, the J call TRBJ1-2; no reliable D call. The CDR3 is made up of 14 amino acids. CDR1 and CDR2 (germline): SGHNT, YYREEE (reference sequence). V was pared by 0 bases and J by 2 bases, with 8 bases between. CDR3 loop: CASSLAGRNYGYTF. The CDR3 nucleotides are TGTGCCAGCAGCTTGGCGGGCAGAAACTATGGCTACACCTTC.

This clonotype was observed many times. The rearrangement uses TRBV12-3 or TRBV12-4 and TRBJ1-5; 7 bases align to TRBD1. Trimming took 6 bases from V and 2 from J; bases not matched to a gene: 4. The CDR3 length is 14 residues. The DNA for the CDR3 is TGTGCCAGCAGGTTCGGACAGGGCAATCAGCCCCAGCATTTT. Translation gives CASRFGQGNQPQHF.

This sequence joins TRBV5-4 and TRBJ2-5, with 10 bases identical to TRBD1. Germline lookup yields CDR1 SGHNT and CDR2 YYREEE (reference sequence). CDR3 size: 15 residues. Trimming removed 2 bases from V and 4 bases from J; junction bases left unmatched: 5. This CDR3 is CASSLTGTGAETQYF. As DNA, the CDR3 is TGTGCCAGCAGCTTAACCGGGACAGGGGCAGAGACCCAGTACTTC.

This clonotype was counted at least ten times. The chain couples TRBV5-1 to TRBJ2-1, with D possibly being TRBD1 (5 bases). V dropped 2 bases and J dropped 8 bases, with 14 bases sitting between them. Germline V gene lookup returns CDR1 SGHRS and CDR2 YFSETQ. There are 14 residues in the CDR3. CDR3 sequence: CASSFGPQGDEQFF. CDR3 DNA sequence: TGCGCCAGCAGCTTCGGACCCCAAGGGGATGAGCAGTTCTTC.

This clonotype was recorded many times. In DNA, the CDR3 is TGTGCCAGCAGGTCTACAGGGGGCTCACCCCTCCACTTT. This codes for CASRSTGGSPLHF. The V and J genes are TRBV2 and TRBJ1-6, with 9 bases aligning to TRBD1. Germline CDR1 is SNHLY and CDR2 is FYNNEI. The CDR3 length is 13 residues. V dropped 6 bases and J dropped 10; count of bases not matched to a gene: 4. The whole variable domain, filled in from reference TRBV2 and TRBJ1-6, reads EPEVTQTPSHQVTQMGQEVILRCVPISNHLYFYWYRQILGQKVEFLVSFYNNEISEKSEIFDDQFSVERPDGSNFTLKIRSTKLEDSAMYFCASRSTGGSPLHFGNGTRLTVT.

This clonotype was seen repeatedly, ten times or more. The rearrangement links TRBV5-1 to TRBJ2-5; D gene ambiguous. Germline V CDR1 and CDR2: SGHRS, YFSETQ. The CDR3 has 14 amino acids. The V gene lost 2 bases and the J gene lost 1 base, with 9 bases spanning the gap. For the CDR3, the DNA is TGCGCCAGCAGCTTTTGGGGTATCCAAGAGACCCAGTACTTC. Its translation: CASSFWGIQETQYF.

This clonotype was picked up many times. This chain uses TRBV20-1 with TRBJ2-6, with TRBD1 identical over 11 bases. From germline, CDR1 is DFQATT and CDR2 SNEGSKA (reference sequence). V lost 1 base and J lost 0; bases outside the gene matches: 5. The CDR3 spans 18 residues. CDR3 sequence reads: CSARASGTGGSGANVLTF. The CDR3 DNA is TGCAGTGCTAGAGCTTCCGGGACAGGGGGCTCTGGGGCCAACGTCCTGACTTTC.

This CDR3 reads CASSSSGGTYEQYF. CDR3 DNA: TGTGCCAGCAGCTCTAGCGGGGGAACCTACGAGCAGTACTTC. J is TRBJ2-7 and V is TRBV7-9; 10 positions match TRBD2. Germline V gives CDR1 SEHNR, CDR2 FQNEAQ (reference sequence). This CDR3 is built from 14 residues. J lost 2 bases, V lost 4 bases, and 2 bases had no gene match.